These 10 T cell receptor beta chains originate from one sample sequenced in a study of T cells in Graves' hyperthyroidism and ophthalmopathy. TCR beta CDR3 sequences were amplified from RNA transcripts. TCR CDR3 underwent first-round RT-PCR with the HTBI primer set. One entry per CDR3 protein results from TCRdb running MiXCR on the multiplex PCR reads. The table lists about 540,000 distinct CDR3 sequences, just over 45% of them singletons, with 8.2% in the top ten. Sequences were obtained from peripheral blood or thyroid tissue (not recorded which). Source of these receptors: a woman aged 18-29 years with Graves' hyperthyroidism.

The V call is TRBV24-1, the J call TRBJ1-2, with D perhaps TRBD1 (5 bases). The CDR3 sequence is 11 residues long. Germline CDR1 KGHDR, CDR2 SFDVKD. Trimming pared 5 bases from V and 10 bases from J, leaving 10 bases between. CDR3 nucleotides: TGTGCCACCAGTGCTACCGGGACCTACACCTTC. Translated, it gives CATSATGTYTF.

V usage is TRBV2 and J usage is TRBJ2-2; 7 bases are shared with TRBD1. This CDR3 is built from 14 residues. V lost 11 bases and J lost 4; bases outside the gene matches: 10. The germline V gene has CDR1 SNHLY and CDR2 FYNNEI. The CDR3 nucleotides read TGTGCCGGGAGAGACAGGGCGGGCACCGGGGAGCTGTTTTTT. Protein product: CAGRDRAGTGELFF. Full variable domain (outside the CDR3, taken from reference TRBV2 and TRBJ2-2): EPEVTQTPSHQVTQMGQEVILRCVPISNHLYFYWYRQILGQKVEFLVSFYNNEISEKSEIFDDQFSVERPDGSNFTLKIRSTKLEDSAMYFCAGRDRAGTGELFFGEGSRLTVL.

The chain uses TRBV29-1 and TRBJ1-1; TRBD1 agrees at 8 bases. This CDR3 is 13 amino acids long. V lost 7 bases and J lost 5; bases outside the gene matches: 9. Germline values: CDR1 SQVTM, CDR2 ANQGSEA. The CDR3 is CSDLTGVKTEAFF. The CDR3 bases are TGCAGCGATCTGACAGGGGTAAAGACTGAAGCTTTCTTT.

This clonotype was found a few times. The CDR3 nucleotides are TGCAGCGTTGAAGAAGAGGTAGCTTTCTTT. Translation: CSVEEEVAFF. The chain couples TRBV29-1 to TRBJ1-1; D is undetermined. V was trimmed by 0 bases and J by 10 bases, leaving 6 bases between them. The germline gives CDR1 SQVTM, CDR2 ANQGSEA. CDR3 length equals 10 residues.

CDR3 residues: CASSLFGGAEAFF. The CDR3 DNA is TGTGCCAGCAGTTTATTCGGGGGGGCAGAAGCTTTCTTT. This chain uses TRBV12-3 or TRBV12-4 with TRBJ1-1; D possibly corresponds to TRBD1 (6 bases). This CDR3 contains 13 residues. V was cut by 2 bases and J by 8 bases, with 12 bases left in between.

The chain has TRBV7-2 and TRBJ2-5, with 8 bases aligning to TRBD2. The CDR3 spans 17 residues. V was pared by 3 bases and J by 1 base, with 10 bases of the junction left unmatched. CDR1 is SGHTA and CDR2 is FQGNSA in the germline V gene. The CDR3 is CASSFGTSGYPQETQYF. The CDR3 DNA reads TGTGCCAGCAGCTTCGGTACTAGCGGCTACCCCCAAGAGACCCAGTACTTC.

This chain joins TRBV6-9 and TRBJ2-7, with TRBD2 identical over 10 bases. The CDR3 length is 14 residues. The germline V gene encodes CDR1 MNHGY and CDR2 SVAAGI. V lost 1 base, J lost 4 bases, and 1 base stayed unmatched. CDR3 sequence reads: CASSYLTSGYEQYF. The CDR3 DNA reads TGTGCCAGCAGTTATTTGACTAGCGGGTACGAGCAGTACTTC.

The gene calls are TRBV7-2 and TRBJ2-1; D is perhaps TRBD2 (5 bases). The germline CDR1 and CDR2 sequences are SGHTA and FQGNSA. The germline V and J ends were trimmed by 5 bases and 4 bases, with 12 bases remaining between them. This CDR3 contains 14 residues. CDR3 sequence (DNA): TGTGCCAGCAGCCAATCTAGCACGTACAATGAGCAGTTCTTC. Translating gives CASSQSSTYNEQFF.

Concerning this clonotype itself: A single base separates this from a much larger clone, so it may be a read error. The CDR3 loop is CAIGESTGGATEAFF. CDR3 DNA: TGTGCCATCGGTGAGTCGACGGGGGGAGCCACTGAAGCTTTCTTT. The V gene is TRBV10-3, the J gene TRBJ1-1, with D possibly being TRBD1 (5 bases). This CDR3 spans 15 amino acids. Germline V gene sequence: CDR1 ENHRY, CDR2 SYGVKD.

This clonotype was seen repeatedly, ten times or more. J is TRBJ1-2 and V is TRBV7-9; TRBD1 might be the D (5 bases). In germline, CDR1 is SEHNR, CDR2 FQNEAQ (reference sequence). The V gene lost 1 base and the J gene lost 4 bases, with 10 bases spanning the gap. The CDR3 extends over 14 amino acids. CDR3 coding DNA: TGTGCCAGCAGCTTAGGACTGGGGACCTATGGCTACACCTTC. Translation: CASSLGLGTYGYTF.